The 3 T cell receptor beta chains below were found in one sample sequenced in a study of cytomegalovirus exposure and HLA in healthy donors. The PCR was carried out with 60 Vbeta primers and 13 Jbeta primers. TCRdb keeps only in-frame clones here, not all; method: immunoSEQ multiplex PCR. The repertoire consists of about 150,000 clones, with 70% to 80% occurring once and the leading ten covering roughly 4%. The sample taken for sequencing was PBMCs. These receptors came from a woman aged 40 to 55 in good health and CMV-seronegative.

The rearrangement links TRBV11-2 to TRBJ1-3, with a possible D match to TRBD1 (6 bases). V was clipped by 5 bases and J by 2 bases, with 10 bases between them. The CDR3 contains 14 residues. CDR1 SGHAT and CDR2 FQNNGV come from the germline V gene. CDR3 in DNA: TGTGCCAGCAGCCTACAGGGTGCTGGAAACACCATATATTTT. Its protein product is CASSLQGAGNTIYF.

The rearrangement joins TRBV20-1 to TRBJ2-7; D is uncertain. Trimming left V 3 bases short and J 9 bases short, with 12 bases between. Germline lookup yields CDR1 DFQATT and CDR2 SNEGSKA (reference sequence). CDR3 length: 11 amino acids. Written as DNA, the CDR3 is TGCAGTGCTAGGTTCGCCGGCGGGCAGTACTTC. This translates into CSARFAGGQYF.

The chain has TRBV5-1 and TRBJ1-2; 7 bases line up with TRBD1. Germline V gene lookup returns CDR1 SGHRS and CDR2 YFSETQ. The CDR3 consists of 16 residues. V dropped 4 bases and J dropped 2; count of bases not matched to a gene: 11. The CDR3 protein is CASSRGQPVQNYGYTF. The CDR3 nucleotides read TGCGCCAGCAGCCGGGGACAGCCAGTACAAAACTATGGCTACACCTTC. The complete variable domain, with remaining parts taken from reference TRBV5-1 and TRBJ1-2, reads KAGVTQTPRYLIKTRGQQVTLSCSPISGHRSVSWYQQTPGQGLQFLFEYFSETQRNKGNFPGRFSGRQFSNSRSEMNVSTLELGDSALYLCASSRGQPVQNYGYTFGSGTRLTVV.